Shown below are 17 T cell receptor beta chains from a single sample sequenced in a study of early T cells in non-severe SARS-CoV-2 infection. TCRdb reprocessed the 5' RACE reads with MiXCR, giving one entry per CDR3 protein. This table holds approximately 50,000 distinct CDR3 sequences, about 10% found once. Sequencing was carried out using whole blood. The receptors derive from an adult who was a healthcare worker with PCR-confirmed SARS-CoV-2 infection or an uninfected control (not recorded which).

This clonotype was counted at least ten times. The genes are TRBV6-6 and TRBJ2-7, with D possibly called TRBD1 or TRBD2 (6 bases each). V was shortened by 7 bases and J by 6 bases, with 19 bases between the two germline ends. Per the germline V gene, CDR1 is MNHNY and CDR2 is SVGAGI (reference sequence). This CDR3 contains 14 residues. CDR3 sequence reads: CASTSVEGGGEQYF. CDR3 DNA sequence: TGTGCCAGCACGTCGGTTGAAGGAGGGGGCGAGCAGTACTTC.

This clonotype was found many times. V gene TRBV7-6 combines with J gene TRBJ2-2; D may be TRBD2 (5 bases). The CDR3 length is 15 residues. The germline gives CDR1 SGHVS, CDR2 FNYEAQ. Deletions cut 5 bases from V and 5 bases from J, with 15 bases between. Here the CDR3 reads CASSPWRAGTGELFF. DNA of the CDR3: TGTGCCAGCAGCCCCTGGCGGGCGGGTACCGGGGAGCTGTTTTTT.

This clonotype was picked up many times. The CDR3 DNA follows: TGTGCCAGCAGCCAAGATCCCCTCTTCCTAGCGGGGCCAATCTACGAGCAGTACTTC. Translated, it gives CASSQDPLFLAGPIYEQYF. This chain connects TRBV3-1 to TRBJ2-7; TRBD2 aligns across 9 bases. Germline CDR1 and CDR2: LGHDT and YNNKEL (reference sequence). Unmatched junction bases numbered 15, after V lost 0 bases and J lost 3 bases. There are 19 residues in the CDR3.

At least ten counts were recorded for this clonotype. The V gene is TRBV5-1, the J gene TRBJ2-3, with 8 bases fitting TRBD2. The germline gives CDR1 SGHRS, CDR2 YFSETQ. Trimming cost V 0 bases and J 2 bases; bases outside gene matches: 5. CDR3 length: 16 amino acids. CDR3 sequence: CASSLETSVFTDTQYF. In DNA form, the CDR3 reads TGCGCCAGCAGCTTGGAGACTAGCGTTTTCACAGATACGCAGTATTTT.

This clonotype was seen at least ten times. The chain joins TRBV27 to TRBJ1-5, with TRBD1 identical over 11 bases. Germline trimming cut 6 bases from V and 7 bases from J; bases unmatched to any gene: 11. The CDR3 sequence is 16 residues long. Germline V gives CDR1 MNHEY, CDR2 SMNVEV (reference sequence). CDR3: CASRPSGTGGEQPQHF. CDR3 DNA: TGTGCCAGCAGACCATCTGGGACAGGGGGTGAACAGCCCCAGCATTTT.

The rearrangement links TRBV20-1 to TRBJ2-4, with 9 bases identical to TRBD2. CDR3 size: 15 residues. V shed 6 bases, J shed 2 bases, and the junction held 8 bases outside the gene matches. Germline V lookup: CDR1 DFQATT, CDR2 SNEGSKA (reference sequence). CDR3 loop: CSAGGRAATKNIQYF. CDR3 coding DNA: TGCAGTGCGGGCGGGAGGGCCGCGACCAAAAACATTCAGTACTTC.

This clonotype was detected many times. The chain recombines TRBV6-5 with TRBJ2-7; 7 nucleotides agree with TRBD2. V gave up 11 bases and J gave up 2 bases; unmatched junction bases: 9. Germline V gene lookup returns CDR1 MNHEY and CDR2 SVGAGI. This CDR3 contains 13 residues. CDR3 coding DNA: TGTGCCGTCGAAAGCGGGGTCCCCTACGAGCAGTACTTC. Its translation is CAVESGVPYEQYF.

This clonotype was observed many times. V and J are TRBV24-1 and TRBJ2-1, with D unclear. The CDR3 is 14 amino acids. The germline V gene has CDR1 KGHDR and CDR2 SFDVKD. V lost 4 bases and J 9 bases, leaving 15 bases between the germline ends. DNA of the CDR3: TGTGCCACCAGTGACTTATCCACTCCGGGTGAGCAGTTCTTC. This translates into CATSDLSTPGEQFF.

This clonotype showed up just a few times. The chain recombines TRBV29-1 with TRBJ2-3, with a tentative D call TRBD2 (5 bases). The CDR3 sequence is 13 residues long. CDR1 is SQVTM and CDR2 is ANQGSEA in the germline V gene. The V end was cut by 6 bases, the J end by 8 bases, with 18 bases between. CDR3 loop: CSVAQRDYGTQYF. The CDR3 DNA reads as TGCAGCGTGGCCCAGCGAGACTATGGTACGCAGTATTTT.

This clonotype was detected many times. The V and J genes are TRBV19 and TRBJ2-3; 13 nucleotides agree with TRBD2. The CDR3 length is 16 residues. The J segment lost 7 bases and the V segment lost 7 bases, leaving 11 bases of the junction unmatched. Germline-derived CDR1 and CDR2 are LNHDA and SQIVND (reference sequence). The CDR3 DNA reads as TGTGCCAGTATGCCCGCGTCGACTAGCGGGAGGAATACGCAGTATTTT. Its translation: CASMPASTSGRNTQYF.

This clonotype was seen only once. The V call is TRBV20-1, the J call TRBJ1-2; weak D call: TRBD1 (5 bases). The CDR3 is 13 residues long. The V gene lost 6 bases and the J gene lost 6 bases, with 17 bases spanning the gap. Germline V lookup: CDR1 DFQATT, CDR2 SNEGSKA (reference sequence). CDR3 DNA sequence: TGCAGTGCCACGCGGGCCCAGGGCGATGGCTACACCTTC. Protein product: CSATRAQGDGYTF.

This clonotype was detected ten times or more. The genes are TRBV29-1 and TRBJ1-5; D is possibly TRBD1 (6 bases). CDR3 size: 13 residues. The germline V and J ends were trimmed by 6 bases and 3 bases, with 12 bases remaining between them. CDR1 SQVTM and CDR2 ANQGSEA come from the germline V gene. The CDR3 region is CSVRDNFNQPQHF. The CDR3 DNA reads TGCAGCGTCCGGGACAACTTCAATCAGCCCCAGCATTTT.

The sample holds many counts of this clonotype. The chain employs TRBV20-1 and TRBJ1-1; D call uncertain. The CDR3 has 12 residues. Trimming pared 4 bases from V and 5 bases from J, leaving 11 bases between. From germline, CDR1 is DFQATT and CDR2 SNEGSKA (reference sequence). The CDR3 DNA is TGCAGTGCTACCCAGAGGGAAACTGAAGCTTTCTTT. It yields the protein CSATQRETEAFF.

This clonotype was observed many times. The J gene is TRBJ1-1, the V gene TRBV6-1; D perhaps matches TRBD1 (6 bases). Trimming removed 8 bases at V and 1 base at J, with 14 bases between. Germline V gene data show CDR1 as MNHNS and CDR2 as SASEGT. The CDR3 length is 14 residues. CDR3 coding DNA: TGTGCCAGCGGTAAGGAGACAGGGAACACTGAAGCTTTCTTT. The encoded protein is CASGKETGNTEAFF.

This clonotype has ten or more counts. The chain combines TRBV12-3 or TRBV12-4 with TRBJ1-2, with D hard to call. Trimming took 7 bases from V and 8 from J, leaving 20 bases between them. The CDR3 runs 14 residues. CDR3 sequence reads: CASTIQVGSRGYTF. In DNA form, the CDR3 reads TGTGCCAGCACCATTCAGGTCGGCTCTAGGGGCTACACCTTC.

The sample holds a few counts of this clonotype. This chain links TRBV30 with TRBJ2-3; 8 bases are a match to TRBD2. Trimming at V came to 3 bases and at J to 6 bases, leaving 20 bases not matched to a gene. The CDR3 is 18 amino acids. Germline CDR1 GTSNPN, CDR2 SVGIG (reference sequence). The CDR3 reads CAWSPASREGRWWDTQYF. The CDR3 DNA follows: TGTGCCTGGAGCCCTGCTAGCCGGGAGGGCCGGTGGTGGGATACGCAGTATTTT.

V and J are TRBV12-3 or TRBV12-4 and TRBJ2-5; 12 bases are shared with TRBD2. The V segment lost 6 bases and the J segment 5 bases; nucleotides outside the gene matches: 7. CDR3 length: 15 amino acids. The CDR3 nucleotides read TGTGCCAGCAGACGCGGACTAGCGGGAACGGAGACCCAGTACTTC. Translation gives CASRRGLAGTETQYF.